The rows below give T cell receptor beta chains drawn from one sample of a study of blood T cell repertoires in COVID-19. Clones were sequenced by immunoSEQ multiplex PCR, and TCRdb holds only the in-frame ones, with some missing. The table records some 200,000 clones, roughly 82% of them present only once. The sample was PBMCs or T cells enriched from blood (not recorded which). These receptor sequences come from a woman aged 55-75 years with acute COVID-19. The CDR3 runs from the conserved cysteine through the conserved F or W. D genes are given only for firm matches. A clone size is listed for some rows: how often the clone was seen (once, few, many), or a class if it is expanded.

J gene | D gene | clone size | V gene | CDR3 DNA | CDR3 protein
TRBJ1-5 | TRBD1 | . | TRBV7-9 | TGTGCCAGCAGCCAACAGGGGAATCAGCCCCAGCATTTT | CASSQQGNQPQHF
TRBJ2-1 | TRBD2 | . | TRBV11-3 | TGTGCCAGCAGCCCAAGACTAGCGGGCAATGAGCAGTTCTTC | CASSPRLAGNEQFF
TRBJ1-3 | . | . | TRBV18 | TGTGCCAGCTCACCTTCCGGGTCGACTGGAAACACCATATATTTT | CASSPSGSTGNTIYF
TRBJ2-5 | TRBD2 | . | TRBV11-2 | TGTGCCAGCAGCTTGATTAGCGGGGACATGGAGACCCAGTACTTC | CASSLISGDMETQYF
TRBJ1-1 | . | . | TRBV14 | TGTGCCAGCAGCCATCGGAGGAACACTGAAGCTTTCTTT | CASSHRRNTEAFF
TRBJ1-4 | . | . | TRBV5-4 | TGTGCCAGCAGCTTAGGTGGGGGCGTAAAACTGTTTTTT | CASSLGGGVKLFF
TRBJ2-1 | TRBD2 | . | TRBV29-1 | TGCAGCTCCAAACTAGCGGGGGGTAGCAATGAGCAGTTCTTC | CSSKLAGGSNEQFF
TRBJ1-4 | . | . | TRBV9 | TGTGCCAGCAGCGCCCCGACAGGAGTTGGTGAAAAACTGTTTTTT | CASSAPTGVGEKLFF
TRBJ2-5 | . | . | TRBV24-1 | TGTGCCACCAGTGTCGGGGAGACCCAGTACTTC | CATSVGETQYF
TRBJ2-7 | . | . | TRBV6-5 | TGTGCCAGCAGGAGGGACATACCCCCCTACGAGCAGTACTTC | CASRRDIPPYEQYF
TRBJ2-2 | . | few | TRBV6-5 | TGTGCCAGCAGTTACTCGAACGGGGGTGGCACCGGGGAGCTGTTTTTT | CASSYSNGGGTGELFF
TRBJ2-2 | TRBD2 | few | TRBV2 | TGTGCCAGCAGTGAAGCATCGGGACTAGCGGGGATCACCGGGGAGCTGTTTTTT | CASSEASGLAGITGELFF
TRBJ1-5 | TRBD1 | . | TRBV15 | TGTGCCACCAGCAGAGGTCCGAGGGACAGGTACAATCAGCCCCAGCATTTT | CATSRGPRDRYNQPQHF
TRBJ1-1 | . | . | TRBV29-1 | TGCAGCGTTGTTTTAAGGGGAGGAGGGAACACTGAAGCTTTCTTT | CSVVLRGGGNTEAFF
TRBJ1-1 | TRBD1 | . | TRBV19 | TGTGCCAGTAGCGGACAGGGGGGGATAGCTTTCTTT | CASSGQGGIAFF
TRBJ1-6 | . | . | TRBV9 | TGTGCCAGCAGCGTGGCAGGGGCAACCAATTCACCCCTCCACTTT | CASSVAGATNSPLHF
TRBJ1-1 | TRBD1 | . | TRBV3-1/TRBV3-2 | TGTGCCAGCAGCCAGTTTAAATTCAGGGGGCAAAGAACTGAAGCTTTCTTT | CASSQFKFRGQRTEAFF
TRBJ1-4 | . | once | TRBV24-1 | TGTGCCACCAGTGAACCTCAGGGAGGGGCAACTAATGAAAAACTGTTTTTT | CATSEPQGGATNEKLFF
TRBJ2-3 | . | . | TRBV5-1 | TGCGCCAGCAGCTTGGCCTCCAGGGCGGCGCCAGATACGCAGTATTTT | CASSLASRAAPDTQYF
TRBJ1-5 | . | . | TRBV6-5 | TGTGCCAGCAGCCCATTCGGGGACTCCAATCAGCCCCAGCATTTT | CASSPFGDSNQPQHF
TRBJ1-1 | TRBD1 | . | TRBV5-6 | TGTGCCAGCAGCTCCGGGACAGGGTGGGTCTGGACTGAAGCTTTCTTT | CASSSGTGWVWTEAFF
TRBJ2-1 | TRBD2 | . | TRBV5-1 | TGCGCCAGCAGCTTTACTAGCGGGAGGACCAATGAGCAGTTCTTC | CASSFTSGRTNEQFF
TRBJ2-7 | . | . | TRBV27 | TGTGCCAGCAGCAGATGGGAGACAGGGGGGTTAGCGGGAGACCCCTACGAGCAGTACTTC | CASSRWETGGLAGDPYEQYF
TRBJ2-1 | TRBD1 | . | TRBV6-5 | TGTGCCAGTTTCCCGGGACAGACGAACAATGAGCAGTTCTTC | CASFPGQTNNEQFF
TRBJ2-1 | . | . | TRBV6-5 | TGTGCCAGCGCCAGGGGAGATGAGCAGTTCTTC | CASARGDEQFF
TRBJ2-1 | TRBD2 | . | TRBV5-1 | TGCGCCAGCAGCTTACTGGGGACTAGCGGGTTAAGCGGCGTGAATGAGCAGTTCTTC | CASSLLGTSGLSGVNEQFF
TRBJ2-1 | . | . | TRBV9 | TGTGCCAGCAGCGTAGCTCGGGATGAGCAGTTCTTC | CASSVARDEQFF
TRBJ2-1 | TRBD2 | . | TRBV4-3 | TGCGCCAGTCGACGCGACGGCGAAGCGGGAGGGAATGAGCAGTTCTTC | CASRRDGEAGGNEQFF
TRBJ2-3 | TRBD2 | . | TRBV7-2 | TGTGCCAGCAGCCCGCAACTAGCGGGAGGGCGAGATACGCAGTATTTT | CASSPQLAGGRDTQYF
TRBJ2-3 | TRBD2 | . | TRBV19 | TGTGCCAGTAGGACTAGCGGGAGGAGATTAACAGATACGCAGTATTTT | CASRTSGRRLTDTQYF
TRBJ1-3 | . | . | TRBV18 | TGTGCCAGCTCACCACCATCAATCTCTGGAAACACCATATATTTT | CASSPPSISGNTIYF
TRBJ2-2 | . | . | TRBV7-2 | TGTGCCAGCAGCTTGACAGTCCGGGAGCTGTTTTTT | CASSLTVRELFF
TRBJ1-3 | . | . | TRBV6-5 | TGTGCCAGCAGCCGCGGCTCTGGAAACACCATATATTTT | CASSRGSGNTIYF
TRBJ2-1 | TRBD2 | . | TRBV5-1 | TGCGCCAGCAGCTTGGCCGAACTAGCGGGAGGGGCGGAGCAGTTCTTC | CASSLAELAGGAEQFF
TRBJ2-5 | . | once | TRBV6-5 | TGTGCCAGCACCTCGGCAGGCGAAAGCCAAGAGACCCAGTACTTC | CASTSAGESQETQYF
TRBJ1-2 | TRBD1 | few | TRBV2 | TGTGCCAGCAGTTGGGACAGGGAAGTGGGGGGCTACACCTTC | CASSWDREVGGYTF
TRBJ2-1 | . | . | TRBV10-2 | TGCGCCAGCAAATTTAGAAATGAGCAGTTCTTC | CASKFRNEQFF
TRBJ1-2 | TRBD1 | . | TRBV12-3/TRBV12-4 | TGTGCCAGCAGTATACAGGGGGGCTATGGCTACACCTTC | CASSIQGGYGYTF
TRBJ1-2 | . | . | TRBV7-9 | TGTGCCAGCAGCCCGAGGCGGCAGGGATCCTATGGCTACACCTTC | CASSPRRQGSYGYTF
TRBJ1-2 | . | . | TRBV25-1 | TGTGCCAGCAGTGACAGGTATTCTAACTATGGCTACACCTTC | CASSDRYSNYGYTF
TRBJ1-4 | . | . | TRBV2 | TGTGCCAGCAGGGGCTTCACTAATGAAAAACTGTTTTTT | CASRGFTNEKLFF
TRBJ2-5 | TRBD2 | . | TRBV4-3 | TGCGCCACCTCCCTAGCGGTGGAAGAGACCCAGTACTTC | CATSLAVEETQYF
TRBJ1-4 | TRBD1 | . | TRBV27 | TGTGCCAGCAGTTTACGGACAGGGGTGGATGAAAAACTGTTTTTT | CASSLRTGVDEKLFF
TRBJ2-1 | TRBD2 | . | TRBV13 | TGTGCCAGCAGCTTAGTCGGGCTAGCGGGAGACAGTGAGCAGTTCTTC | CASSLVGLAGDSEQFF
TRBJ2-2 | TRBD2 | few | TRBV18 | TGTGCCAGCTCACCACTCCCTACTAGCGGGAGGGCGAACACCGGGGAGCTGTTTTTT | CASSPLPTSGRANTGELFF
TRBJ2-7 | TRBD1 | . | TRBV6-5 | TGTGCCAGCAGTCTTGGACAGGGGCGAACCTACGAGCAGTACTTC | CASSLGQGRTYEQYF
TRBJ2-3 | TRBD2 | . | TRBV7-2 | TGTGCCAGCAGCTTAAGCGGGGGGTCCACAGATACGCAGTATTTT | CASSLSGGSTDTQYF
TRBJ1-1 | . | . | TRBV12-3/TRBV12-4 | TGTGCCAGCAGGATGAGGGTAAACACTGAAGCTTTCTTT | CASRMRVNTEAFF
TRBJ2-1 | . | . | TRBV5-5 | TGTGCCAGCAGCAGGCAGGGATACAATGAGCAGTTCTTC | CASSRQGYNEQFF